This entry concerns a single T cell receptor beta chain. The data stem from a study of T cell responses to AZD1222 COVID-19 vaccine. Sequenced by immunoSEQ multiplex PCR; TCRdb stores in-frame clones only, minus some. Here the sample spans 150,000 to 200,000 clones, just over 90% being singletons. V was shortened by 5 bases and J by 0 bases, with 10 bases between the two germline ends. The CDR3 has 14 amino acids. The germline gives CDR1 MNHEY, CDR2 SMNVEV (reference sequence). The TCR was taken from an adult who received the AZD1222 COVID-19 vaccine. The chain is built from TRBV27 and TRBJ1-1; no definite D call. Sample: peripheral blood, taken 28 days after the second AZD1222 dose. CDR3 nucleotides: TGTGCCAGCAGTCCGTCCCAAGTGAACACTGAAGCTTTCTTT. It is translated as CASSPSQVNTEAFF.